This T cell receptor beta chain came from a study of T cells in localized non-small cell lung cancer. Study-wide findings and caveats: Heterogeneity remains possible because sequencing was limited to only one tumor region. Detection in adjacent lung was observed for a median 57 of the top 100 tumor clones. Peak T cell clonality was found in uninvolved adjacent lung, exceeding tumor. There was an association of higher blood T cell density with longer overall survival.

Note on this clone: Its antigen is not identified.

Data came from immunoSEQ multiplex PCR; TCRdb stores just in-frame clones and leaves some out. The data contain around 67,000 clones, approximately 87% of them singletons. The V end lost 5 bases, the J end lost 5 bases, and 12 bases lay between the germline ends. From germline, CDR1 is MNHNY and CDR2 SVGAGI (reference sequence). This CDR3 contains 14 residues. This TCR was sampled from a woman aged 35-75 years with stage I lung adenocarcinoma. This chain links TRBV6-6 with TRBJ1-4; no firm D call. The source was peripheral blood, collected before any cancer treatment. CDR3: CASSKQTLNEKLFF. The CDR3 nucleotides read TGTGCCAGCAGTAAACAGACCCTGAATGAAAAACTGTTTTTT.